The 25 T cell receptor beta chains in this list originate from one sample, sequenced in a study of blood T cell repertoires in COVID-19. Repertoires were generated with immunoSEQ multiplex PCR, while TCRdb's copy carries only in-frame clones and drops some. This sample yields about 250,000 clones, of which 70% to 90% are seen a single time; approximately 5.1% belongs to the top ten. The sample was peripheral blood. Receptor source: a man aged 50 or older with active or convalescent COVID-19.

This chain connects TRBV7-7 to TRBJ2-5; TRBD2 might be the D (5 bases). Germline loops: CDR1 SSHAT, CDR2 FNYEAQ (reference sequence). CDR3 size: 15 residues. Between the trimmed V and J ends, which lost 1 base and 4 bases, there was a span of 13 bases. For the CDR3, the DNA is TGTGCCAGCAGCTTAGGGAGCGGATCAGCAGAGACCCAGTACTTC. Residues: CASSLGSGSAETQYF.

This chain links TRBV4-1 with TRBJ1-4; D ambiguous. Germline V CDR1 and CDR2: MGHRA, YSYEKL. Trimming pared 1 base from V and 3 bases from J, leaving 12 bases between. This CDR3 contains 16 residues. CDR3 in amino acids: CASSQASGLANEKLFF. The CDR3 DNA reads as TGCGCCAGCAGCCAAGCGAGCGGACTGGCTAATGAAAAACTGTTTTTT.

The chain combines TRBV5-4 with TRBJ2-3, with TRBD2 identical over 10 bases. J lost 7 bases, V lost 3 bases, and 11 bases had no gene match. Germline values: CDR1 SGHNT, CDR2 YYREEE (reference sequence). The CDR3 runs to 16 residues. In DNA form, the CDR3 reads TGTGCCAGCAGCTCCCAGAGAGCGGGAGGGCCGCATACGCAGTATTTT. Amino acids: CASSSQRAGGPHTQYF.

The chain is built from TRBV30 and TRBJ1-2; TRBD1 aligns across 8 bases. The CDR3 is 14 residues long. Per the germline V gene, CDR1 is GTSNPN and CDR2 is SVGIG (reference sequence). V lost 1 base, J lost 4 bases, and 5 bases stayed unmatched. This chain's CDR3 is CAWSDRGNGYGYTF. For the CDR3, the DNA is TGTGCCTGGAGTGACAGGGGGAACGGCTATGGCTACACCTTC.

The chain's CDR3 is CATSPRGRTAKNIQYF. CDR3 bases: TGTGCCACCAGCCCCAGGGGGCGCACGGCCAAAAACATTCAGTACTTC. V is TRBV15 and J is TRBJ2-4; 8 nucleotides agree with TRBD1. The V segment lost 5 bases and the J segment 1 base; nucleotides outside the gene matches: 7. This CDR3 is 16 amino acids long. Germline CDR1 is LNHNV and CDR2 is YYDKDF (reference sequence). The whole variable domain, remainder taken from reference TRBV15 and TRBJ2-4, is DAMVIQNPRYQVTQFGKPVTLSCSQTLNHNVMYWYQQKSSQAPKLLFHYYDKDFNNEADTPDNFQSRRPNTSFCFLDIRSPGLGDTAMYLCATSPRGRTAKNIQYFGAGTRLSVL.

This chain links TRBV19 with TRBJ1-5, with D uncertain. The CDR3 totals 15 residues. Trimming took 3 bases from V and 3 from J, leaving 12 bases between them. Germline V gives CDR1 LNHDA, CDR2 SQIVND (reference sequence). This CDR3 reads CASSISWEINQPQHF. DNA for the CDR3: TGTGCCAGTAGTATCTCCTGGGAGATCAATCAGCCCCAGCATTTT.

The chain links TRBV28 to TRBJ2-2; 7 positions agree with TRBD2. V lost 7 bases, J lost 5 bases, and 7 bases stayed unmatched. This CDR3 comprises 14 residues. Germline CDR1 and CDR2: MDHEN and SYDVKM. The CDR3 sequence: CASTVAGRTGELFF. The CDR3 coding sequence is TGTGCCAGCACCGTAGCGGGTAGGACCGGGGAGCTGTTTTTT. Supplemented by reference TRBV28 and TRBJ2-2, the full variable domain reads DVKVTQSSRYLVKRTGEKVFLECVQDMDHENMFWYRQDPGLGLRLIYFSYDVKMKEKGDIPEGYSVSREKKERFSLILESASTNQTSMYLCASTVAGRTGELFFGEGSRLTVL.

In its sample, this clone was seen a few times. The chain is built from TRBV28 and TRBJ1-1; D is ambiguous. The CDR3 has 14 amino acids. V shed 5 bases and J shed 2 bases, with 12 bases lying between them. The germline CDR1 and CDR2 sequences are MDHEN and SYDVKM. CDR3 amino acids: CASSIRELNTEAFF. The CDR3 DNA reads TGTGCCAGCAGTATAAGGGAGCTAAACACTGAAGCTTTCTTT.

In its sample, this clone was seen a few times. This chain uses TRBV5-6 with TRBJ2-2; tentative D call: TRBD2 (5 bases). There are 13 residues in the CDR3. V was shortened by 4 bases and J by 7 bases, with 11 bases between the two germline ends. The germline CDR1 and CDR2 sequences are SGHDT and YYEEEE. The CDR3: CASSAVRGGELFF. The CDR3 DNA reads as TGTGCCAGCAGCGCCGTACGGGGCGGGGAGCTGTTTTTT. Using reference TRBV5-6 and TRBJ2-2 for the parts outside the CDR3, the full variable domain is DAGVTQSPTHLIKTRGQQVTLRCSPKSGHDTVSWYQQALGQGPQFIFQYYEEEERQRGNFPDRFSGHQFPNYSSELNVNALLLGDSALYLCASSAVRGGELFFGEGSRLTVL.

This clone was seen a single time. CDR3 sequence reads: CASSPLAGADNEQFF. CDR3 coding DNA: TGTGCCAGCAGCCCCCTAGCGGGAGCGGACAATGAGCAGTTCTTC. The V and J genes are TRBV5-4 and TRBJ2-1; 10 bases match TRBD2. Trimming took 4 bases from V and 5 from J; bases not matched to a gene: 6. In germline, CDR1 is SGHNT, CDR2 YYREEE (reference sequence). The CDR3 has 15 amino acids.

This clone has only one observation. This rearrangement joins TRBV7-9 to TRBJ2-3, with D maybe TRBD2 (6 bases). Trimming pared 5 bases from V and 2 bases from J, leaving 14 bases between. CDR1 is SEHNR and CDR2 is FQNEAQ in the germline V gene (reference sequence). The CDR3 has 15 residues. The CDR3 DNA reads as TGTGCCAGCAGCCCTTGGGCGGGGATCACAGATACGCAGTATTTT. This sequence encodes CASSPWAGITDTQYF.

This clone was recorded only once. The chain is built from TRBV3-1 (or the pseudogene TRBV3-2) and TRBJ2-7; 11 bases are a match to TRBD2. The germline V gene encodes CDR1 LGHDT and CDR2 YNNKEL (reference sequence). The V segment lost 3 bases and the J segment 3 bases; nucleotides outside the gene matches: 1. This CDR3 is built from 14 residues. The CDR3 bases are TGTGCCAGCAGCCATACTAGCGGGAGCTACGAGCAGTACTTC. Its protein product is CASSHTSGSYEQYF.

The genes are TRBV7-9 and TRBJ1-1; D is possibly TRBD1 (6 bases). CDR1 SEHNR and CDR2 FQNEAQ come from the germline V gene (reference sequence). This CDR3 has 15 residues. The ends were cut back, 7 bases at V and 0 bases at J, with 15 bases in the middle. DNA for the CDR3: TGTGCCAGCAACACCCGGGGGGGCATGAACACTGAAGCTTTCTTT. It encodes CASNTRGGMNTEAFF.

The genes are TRBV30 and TRBJ1-4; D is unclear. The germline V gene has CDR1 GTSNPN and CDR2 SVGIG (reference sequence). The CDR3 contains 13 residues. V shed 0 bases and J shed 6 bases, with 8 bases lying between them. The CDR3 DNA sequence: TGTGCCTGGAGTGTGAGGTTTTATGAAAAACTGTTTTTT. Its translation: CAWSVRFYEKLFF.

The rearrangement links TRBV12-5 to TRBJ2-7; D not resolved. Trimming shortened V by 3 bases and J by 7 bases, and 10 bases separated the two germline ends. Germline-derived CDR1 and CDR2 are LGHNT and FRNRAP. This CDR3 contains 12 residues. The CDR3 DNA reads as TGTGCTAGTGGTTTCCTTTCCAGGGAGCAGTACTTC. It yields the protein CASGFLSREQYF.

In this sample, this clone turned up a few times. The chain uses TRBV28 and TRBJ1-5; no clear D. V lost 2 bases and J 2 bases, leaving 19 bases between the germline ends. CDR3 length: 18 residues. Per germline, CDR1 MDHEN and CDR2 SYDVKM. CDR3 protein: CASSLGGWRGGGNQPQHF. CDR3 bases: TGTGCCAGCAGTTTAGGCGGTTGGCGGGGAGGAGGCAATCAGCCCCAGCATTTT.

J is TRBJ2-7 and V is TRBV3-1 (or the pseudogene TRBV3-2), with D possibly TRBD1 on 5 matching bases. There are 12 residues in the CDR3. Looked up from germline, CDR1 is LGHDT and CDR2 is YNNKEL (reference sequence). V dropped 2 bases and J dropped 7 bases, with 9 bases sitting between them. The DNA of the CDR3 is TGTGCCAGCAGCCAATCACACAGGGAGCAGTACTTC. Translated, it gives CASSQSHREQYF.

The rearrangement links TRBV19 to TRBJ1-1, with D maybe TRBD1 (6 bases). Germline values: CDR1 LNHDA, CDR2 SQIVND (reference sequence). The CDR3 contains 13 residues. Trimming removed 6 bases from V and 4 bases from J, with 12 bases in between. This CDR3 reads CASSLQGPTEAFF. The CDR3 DNA is TGTGCCAGTAGCCTACAGGGCCCCACTGAAGCTTTCTTT. The whole variable domain, filled in from reference TRBV19 and TRBJ1-1, reads DGGITQSPKYLFRKEGQNVTLSCEQNLNHDAMYWYRQDPGQGLRLIYYSQIVNDFQKGDIAEGYSVSREKKESFPLTVTSAQKNPTAFYLCASSLQGPTEAFFGQGTRLTVV.

The chain carries TRBV28 and TRBJ2-7; TRBD2 matches 8 bases. CDR1 is MDHEN, CDR2 SYDVKM, per germline. Losses at the gene ends were 8 bases for V and 4 bases for J; bases not matched to a gene: 7. CDR3 length: 13 residues. The CDR3 nucleotides are TGTGCCAGCGGGTTATCTAGCGGGTACGAGCAGTACTTC. It codes for CASGLSSGYEQYF.

This clone turned up a few times. The V and J genes are TRBV5-4 and TRBJ1-1; possible D gene TRBD1, 5 bases. The CDR3 is 14 residues long. Per germline, CDR1 SGHNT and CDR2 YYREEE (reference sequence). V gave up 0 bases and J gave up 6 bases, with 12 bases separating them. The chain's CDR3 is CASSLAAGEAEAFF. CDR3 nucleotides: TGTGCCAGCAGCTTGGCGGCGGGGGAGGCTGAAGCTTTCTTT. The full variable domain, in which reference TRBV5-4 and TRBJ1-1 provide the parts outside the CDR3, is ETGVTQSPTHLIKTRGQQVTLRCSSQSGHNTVSWYQQALGQGPQFIFQYYREEENGRGNFPPRFSGLQFPNYSSELNVNALELDDSALYLCASSLAAGEAEAFFGQGTRLTVV.

The J gene is TRBJ2-7, the V gene TRBV6-5; unclear D gene. The CDR3 sequence is 14 residues long. The germline gives CDR1 MNHEY, CDR2 SVGAGI. V lost 3 bases, J lost 6 bases, and 15 bases lay in between. This CDR3 is CASSYSVERLEQYF. CDR3 nucleotides: TGTGCCAGCAGTTATTCCGTAGAGCGTCTCGAGCAGTACTTC.

The rearrangement uses TRBV30 and TRBJ1-2, with a weak D call TRBD1 (5 bases). In germline, CDR1 is GTSNPN, CDR2 SVGIG (reference sequence). The CDR3 contains 13 residues. Trimming left V 3 bases short and J 4 bases short, with 12 bases between. The CDR3: CAWSRAGIYGYTF. CDR3 DNA sequence: TGTGCCTGGAGCAGGGCAGGGATCTATGGCTACACCTTC.

V usage is TRBV28 and J usage is TRBJ2-7, with 7 positions matching TRBD1. In germline, CDR1 is MDHEN, CDR2 SYDVKM. CDR3 length equals 11 residues. Germline trimming cut 5 bases from V and 9 bases from J; bases unmatched to any gene: 4. The CDR3 coding sequence is TGTGCCAGCAGTACCCGACAGGGGCAGTACTTC. Amino acid sequence: CASSTRQGQYF.

The chain combines TRBV28 with TRBJ1-5, with D tentatively TRBD1 (5 bases). The CDR3 has 17 residues. CDR1 is MDHEN and CDR2 is SYDVKM in the germline V gene. The ends were cut back, 5 bases at V and 4 bases at J, with 21 bases in the middle. The CDR3 nucleotides are TGTGCCAGCAGTAACGGGGCCGGAGGGTTGGGTAATCAGCCCCAGCATTTT. Translated: CASSNGAGGLGNQPQHF.

This chain joins TRBV28 and TRBJ1-5, with 11 bases fitting TRBD1. The CDR3 has 16 amino acids. V lost 6 bases to trimming and J lost 5 bases; unmatched junction nucleotides: 9. Germline CDR1 is MDHEN and CDR2 is SYDVKM. CDR3 sequence (DNA): TGTGCCAGCAGGCCTAGGGGGACAGGGGGATATCAGCCCCAGCATTTT. This encodes CASRPRGTGGYQPQHF.